A single sample is the source of the 26 T cell receptor beta chains below, sequenced in a study of blood T cell repertoires in COVID-19. Here immunoSEQ multiplex PCR was the method, and the copy in TCRdb shows in-frame clones only, minus some. The sample lists around 260,000 clones, around 87% seen once, with 3.6% in the top ten. Material for sequencing was peripheral blood. These receptors all come from a man between 18 and 35 years old with active or convalescent COVID-19.

The chain has TRBV3-1 (or the pseudogene TRBV3-2) and TRBJ1-6; D is undetermined. Trimming left V 3 bases short and J 8 bases short, with 8 bases between. CDR1 and CDR2 from the germline V gene are LGHDT and YNNKEL (reference sequence). This CDR3 contains 13 residues. CDR3 DNA: TGTGCCAGCAGCCAGGGCCTGGATTCACCCCTCCACTTT. This codes for CASSQGLDSPLHF.

This rearrangement joins TRBV6-5 to TRBJ1-2; 7 nucleotides align to TRBD1. V gave up 4 bases and J gave up 0 bases; unmatched junction bases: 2. The CDR3 has 14 amino acids. Germline CDR1 is MNHEY and CDR2 is SVGAGI. CDR3 loop: CASSSGQPNYGYTF. CDR3 in DNA: TGTGCCAGCAGTTCGGGACAGCCTAACTATGGCTACACCTTC.

The chain links TRBV28 to TRBJ2-2; a possible D gene is TRBD2 (6 bases). The CDR3 is 15 amino acids. Trimming cost V 3 bases and J 1 base, with 9 bases left between them. Germline V gives CDR1 MDHEN, CDR2 SYDVKM. CDR3 bases: TGTGCCAGCAGTTTCGGGACTGAGAACACCGGGGAGCTGTTTTTT. Its protein is CASSFGTENTGELFF. The entire variable domain, with the rest obtained from reference TRBV28 and TRBJ2-2, is as follows: DVKVTQSSRYLVKRTGEKVFLECVQDMDHENMFWYRQDPGLGLRLIYFSYDVKMKEKGDIPEGYSVSREKKERFSLILESASTNQTSMYLCASSFGTENTGELFFGEGSRLTVL.

The V gene is TRBV5-4, the J gene TRBJ1-2; D possibly corresponds to TRBD1 (5 bases). Trimming left V 0 bases short and J 6 bases short, with 12 bases between. Germline CDR1 reads SGHNT; CDR2 reads YYREEE (reference sequence). CDR3 size: 14 residues. The CDR3 protein is CASSLARGRDGYTF. CDR3 nucleotides: TGTGCCAGCAGCTTGGCAAGGGGCCGGGATGGCTACACCTTC.

As DNA, the CDR3 is TGTGCCAGTAGTATAGTAGTTAGCACTGAAGCTTTCTTT. This gives the protein CASSIVVSTEAFF. V usage is TRBV19 and J usage is TRBJ1-1; no firm D call. Trimming stripped 1 base from V and 4 bases from J, with 7 bases between. The length of the CDR3 is 13 residues. CDR1 and CDR2 (germline): LNHDA, SQIVND (reference sequence).

V gene TRBV5-5 combines with J gene TRBJ2-3, with 7 nucleotides matching TRBD2. Germline CDR1 reads SGHKS; CDR2 reads YYEKEE (reference sequence). With 2 bases clipped from V and 8 bases from J, the junction kept 14 bases outside the gene matches. There are 16 residues in the CDR3. The CDR3 is CASSFRGEGARPTQYF. DNA of the CDR3: TGTGCCAGCAGCTTCCGCGGGGAGGGAGCGAGGCCTACGCAGTATTTT.

The chain uses TRBV24-1 and TRBJ2-1, with 7 bases lining up with TRBD1. In germline, CDR1 is KGHDR, CDR2 SFDVKD. The J segment lost 9 bases and the V segment lost 2 bases, leaving 6 bases of the junction unmatched. The length of the CDR3 is 14 residues. The CDR3 is CATSDWAGGTEQFF. CDR3 in DNA: TGTGCCACCAGTGATTGGGCAGGGGGAACTGAGCAGTTCTTC.

This chain uses TRBV28 with TRBJ1-1; weak D call: TRBD1 (5 bases). Germline V gives CDR1 MDHEN, CDR2 SYDVKM. Trimming stripped 6 bases from V and 2 bases from J, with 13 bases between. The CDR3 consists of 14 residues. The CDR3 reads CASRLRGFNTEAFF. The CDR3 bases are TGTGCCAGCAGGTTGCGGGGCTTCAACACTGAAGCTTTCTTT. Variable domain in full (rest from reference TRBV28 and TRBJ1-1): DVKVTQSSRYLVKRTGEKVFLECVQDMDHENMFWYRQDPGLGLRLIYFSYDVKMKEKGDIPEGYSVSREKKERFSLILESASTNQTSMYLCASRLRGFNTEAFFGQGTRLTVV.

The V and J genes are TRBV10-3 and TRBJ1-5; D gene uncertain. Trimming took off 3 bases at V and 2 bases at J, with 14 bases between the two ends. The CDR3 has 16 residues. Germline lookup yields CDR1 ENHRY and CDR2 SYGVKD. The CDR3 region is CAISELGGAGNQPQHF. CDR3 nucleotides: TGTGCCATCAGTGAATTGGGAGGCGCGGGCAATCAGCCCCAGCATTTT.

This chain joins TRBV13 and TRBJ2-1; a weak D match, TRBD2 (6 bases). Germline V gene lookup returns CDR1 PRHDT and CDR2 FYEKMQ (reference sequence). CDR3 length equals 16 residues. V was pared by 4 bases and J by 4 bases, with 17 bases between. The chain's CDR3 is CASSSDRDSTYNEQFF. CDR3 DNA sequence: TGTGCCAGCAGCTCGGACCGGGACTCCACGTACAATGAGCAGTTCTTC.

The chain uses TRBV13 and TRBJ2-1; 13 bases map to TRBD2. This CDR3 has 17 residues. Trimming cost V 2 bases and J 6 bases; bases outside gene matches: 7. Per the germline V gene, CDR1 is PRHDT and CDR2 is FYEKMQ (reference sequence). CDR3 amino acids: CASSLNQRTSGSNEQFF. The CDR3 bases are TGTGCCAGCAGCTTAAACCAGCGGACTAGCGGGAGCAATGAGCAGTTCTTC. Full variable domain (outside the CDR3, taken from reference TRBV13 and TRBJ2-1): AAGVIQSPRHLIKEKRETATLKCYPIPRHDTVYWYQQGPGQDPQFLISFYEKMQSDKGSIPDRFSAQQFSDYHSELNMSSLELGDSALYFCASSLNQRTSGSNEQFFGPGTRLTVL.

A few counts support this clone. V gene TRBV5-6 combines with J gene TRBJ2-5, with D perhaps matching TRBD2 (6 bases). The CDR3 covers 13 residues. Germline assignment: CDR1 SGHDT and CDR2 YYEEEE. Trimming took 4 bases from V and 0 from J, leaving 7 bases between them. CDR3 sequence reads: CASSGTYQETQYF. Here the CDR3 DNA reads TGTGCCAGCAGCGGGACTTACCAAGAGACCCAGTACTTC.

This clone was seen once. J is TRBJ2-6 and V is TRBV5-5, with 10 bases lining up with TRBD1. CDR1 is SGHKS and CDR2 is YYEKEE in the germline V gene (reference sequence). The ends lost 4 bases at V and 4 bases at J; junction bases unmatched: 8. This CDR3 is 17 amino acids long. CDR3 in DNA: TGTGCCAGCAGCGTCGGGACAGGGGTGTCCGGGGCCAACGTCCTGACTTTC. It yields the protein CASSVGTGVSGANVLTF. The full variable domain, its missing parts supplied by reference TRBV5-5 and TRBJ2-6, is DAGVTQSPTHLIKTRGQQVTLRCSPISGHKSVSWYQQVLGQGPQFIFQYYEKEERGRGNFPDRFSARQFPNYSSELNVNALLLGDSALYLCASSVGTGVSGANVLTFGAGSRLTVL.

The genes are TRBV6-2 or TRBV6-3 and TRBJ2-3; 10 bases map to TRBD2. CDR3 size: 16 residues. Germline lookup yields CDR1 MNHEY and CDR2 SVGEGT. V lost 4 bases to trimming and J lost 6 bases; unmatched junction nucleotides: 10. The chain's CDR3 is CASSWIASGGRDTQYF. The CDR3 DNA reads TGTGCCAGCAGTTGGATAGCTAGCGGGGGCCGGGATACGCAGTATTTT.

The chain joins TRBV7-9 to TRBJ1-1; D unresolved. CDR3 size: 13 residues. Germline loops: CDR1 SEHNR, CDR2 FQNEAQ (reference sequence). V was clipped by 3 bases and J by 4 bases, with 9 bases between them. In nucleotides, the CDR3 is TGTGCCAGCAGCTTTAAGTTGAGCACTGAAGCTTTCTTT. This encodes CASSFKLSTEAFF.

The rearrangement links TRBV7-9 to TRBJ2-7; possible D gene TRBD1, 6 bases. V was shortened by 5 bases and J by 4 bases, with 15 bases between the two germline ends. CDR1 SEHNR and CDR2 FQNEAQ come from the germline V gene (reference sequence). The CDR3 totals 14 residues. The CDR3 loop reads CASSPSTGKYEQYF. Written as DNA, the CDR3 is TGTGCCAGCAGCCCATCTACAGGGAAATACGAGCAGTACTTC.

This clone was seen only once. The gene calls are TRBV2 and TRBJ1-4; D may be TRBD1 (6 bases). Germline V lookup: CDR1 SNHLY, CDR2 FYNNEI. This CDR3 has 15 amino acids. V was shortened by 6 bases and J by 6 bases, with 17 bases between the two germline ends. Written as DNA, the CDR3 is TGTGCCAGCAGCCAAGGGGGTTCGGTTTATGAAAAACTGTTTTTT. Protein sequence: CASSQGGSVYEKLFF.

The chain carries TRBV9 and TRBJ1-5; a possible D gene is TRBD1 (6 bases). V lost 3 bases and J lost 5, with 15 bases in between. In germline, CDR1 is SGDLS, CDR2 YYNGEE. This CDR3 comprises 15 residues. This CDR3 is CASSAEGYRDQPQHF. CDR3 nucleotide sequence: TGTGCCAGCAGCGCGGAAGGGTACAGGGATCAGCCCCAGCATTTT. Using reference TRBV9 and TRBJ1-5 for the parts outside the CDR3, the full variable domain is DSGVTQTPKHLITATGQRVTLRCSPRSGDLSVYWYQQSLDQGLQFLIQYYNGEERAKGNILERFSAQQFPDLHSELNLSSLELGDSALYFCASSAEGYRDQPQHFGDGTRLSIL.

J is TRBJ2-7 and V is TRBV28, with D possibly being TRBD2 (6 bases). V lost 8 bases, J lost 5 bases, and 19 bases lay in between. Germline V CDR1 and CDR2: MDHEN, SYDVKM. The CDR3 contains 14 residues. The CDR3 bases are TGTGCCAGCTTGGGGGGAACAGGTATCCACGAGCAGTACTTC. Protein: CASLGGTGIHEQYF. The entire variable domain, with the rest obtained from reference TRBV28 and TRBJ2-7, is as follows: DVKVTQSSRYLVKRTGEKVFLECVQDMDHENMFWYRQDPGLGLRLIYFSYDVKMKEKGDIPEGYSVSREKKERFSLILESASTNQTSMYLCASLGGTGIHEQYFGPGTRLTVT.

V usage is TRBV27 and J usage is TRBJ1-2; 9 bases line up with TRBD1. Trimming cost V 5 bases and J 3 bases; bases outside gene matches: 7. The V gene's germline CDR1 is MNHEY and CDR2 SMNVEV (reference sequence). The CDR3 loop spans 15 amino acids. The CDR3 DNA follows: TGTGCCAGCAGTAAAGGGGACAGGGACCACTATGGCTACACCTTC. As protein: CASSKGDRDHYGYTF.

The chain has TRBV6-5 and TRBJ1-2; 11 nucleotides match TRBD1. After removal of 0 bases from V and 8 bases from J, the junction contained 5 bases not matched to a gene. CDR1 is MNHEY, CDR2 SVGAGI, per germline. This CDR3 comprises 15 residues. For the CDR3, the DNA is TGTGCCAGCAGTTACTCTTCGGACAGGGGGCGCGGCTACACCTTC. Amino acids: CASSYSSDRGRGYTF.

V is TRBV5-1 and J is TRBJ2-4, with 7 bases fitting TRBD1. The CDR3 is 14 amino acids. Trimming took 4 bases from V and 7 from J; bases not matched to a gene: 8. CDR1 and CDR2 from the germline V gene are SGHRS and YFSETQ. The CDR3 region has the DNA TGCGCCAGCAGCCCGGGGACAGTACGGAACATTCAGTACTTC. It codes for CASSPGTVRNIQYF.

V gene TRBV7-8 combines with J gene TRBJ1-5; 11 bases map to TRBD1. Germline CDR1 is SGHVS and CDR2 is FQNEAQ. The V segment lost 3 bases and the J segment 9 bases; nucleotides outside the gene matches: 7. The CDR3 has 15 residues. CDR3 bases: TGTGCCAGCAGCTTGGGGACAGGGGGTCGGTTGCCCCAGCATTTT. Protein sequence: CASSLGTGGRLPQHF. The full variable domain, in which reference TRBV7-8 and TRBJ1-5 provide the parts outside the CDR3, is GAGVSQSPRYKVAKRGQDVALRCDPISGHVSLFWYQQALGQGPEFLTYFQNEAQLDKSGLPSDRFFAERPEGSVSTLKIQRTQQEDSAVYLCASSLGTGGRLPQHFGDGTRLSIL.

The V and J genes are TRBV27 and TRBJ2-5; 9 positions agree with TRBD1. The CDR3 has 18 amino acids. The germline CDR1 and CDR2 sequences are MNHEY and SMNVEV (reference sequence). Trimming at V came to 5 bases and at J to 0 bases, leaving 13 bases not matched to a gene. The CDR3 coding sequence is TGTGCCAGCAGTCCTCTTGCCGGGACAGGGACGTACCAAGAGACCCAGTACTTC. Its translation is CASSPLAGTGTYQETQYF.

In its sample, this clone was seen a few times. The V gene is TRBV2, the J gene TRBJ2-7; D unclear. V shed 4 bases and J shed 6 bases, with 10 bases lying between them. The CDR3 totals 12 residues. Germline lookup yields CDR1 SNHLY and CDR2 FYNNEI. Written as DNA, the CDR3 is TGTGCCAGCAGTGTTAAGATTAGCGAGCAGTACTTC. Amino acids: CASSVKISEQYF.

The chain links TRBV7-9 to TRBJ2-1; D is possibly TRBD1 (6 bases). CDR3 length: 12 amino acids. The germline gives CDR1 SEHNR, CDR2 FQNEAQ (reference sequence). Trimming removed 5 bases at V and 9 bases at J, with 11 bases between. CDR3 residues: CASSAWDTEQFF. The CDR3 bases are TGTGCCAGCAGCGCTTGGGACACTGAGCAGTTCTTC.